This T cell receptor (beta chain) was observed in a study of PD-L1 blockade in urothelial cancer. About the research overall: Of under 30 patients, about two dozen were males with bladder-origin urothelial cancer. At 3 weeks (second dose) and 6 weeks after starting treatment, blood was analyzed. General study results and limits: In blood at 3 weeks, tumor-associated clones expanded more among patients with durable benefit.

In this sample, this clone turned up a few times. The antigen is undetermined. Here immunoSEQ multiplex PCR was the method, and the copy in TCRdb shows in-frame clones only, minus some. This sample has around 110,000 clones, with around 89% found just once. There are 15 residues in the CDR3. Looked up from germline, CDR1 is LNHNV and CDR2 is YYDKDF (reference sequence). Trimming pared 3 bases from V and 4 bases from J, leaving 15 bases between. Sample time point: peripheral blood 6 weeks after treatment start. Patients yielded 1 to 8 samples each, pretreatment and on-treatment. The specimen was PBMCs, collected around atezolizumab (anti-PD-L1) treatment. The receptor's source is a man aged 55 to 70 with urothelial cancer. This sequence joins TRBV15 and TRBJ1-2, with a possible D match to TRBD1 (6 bases). The CDR3: CATSSPGDGRYGYTF. The DNA of the CDR3 is TGTGCCACCAGCAGCCCAGGGGATGGTCGCTATGGCTACACCTTC.